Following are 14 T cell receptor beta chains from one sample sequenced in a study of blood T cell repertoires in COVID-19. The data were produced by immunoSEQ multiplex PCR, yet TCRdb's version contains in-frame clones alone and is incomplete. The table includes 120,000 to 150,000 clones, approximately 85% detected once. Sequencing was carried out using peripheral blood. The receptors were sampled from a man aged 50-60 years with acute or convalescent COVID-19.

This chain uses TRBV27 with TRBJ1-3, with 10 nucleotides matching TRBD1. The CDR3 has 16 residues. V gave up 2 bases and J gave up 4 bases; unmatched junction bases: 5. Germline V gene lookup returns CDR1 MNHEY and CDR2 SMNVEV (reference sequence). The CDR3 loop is CASSLRQGAVGNTIYF. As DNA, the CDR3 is TGTGCCAGCAGTTTACGACAGGGGGCAGTCGGAAACACCATATATTTT.

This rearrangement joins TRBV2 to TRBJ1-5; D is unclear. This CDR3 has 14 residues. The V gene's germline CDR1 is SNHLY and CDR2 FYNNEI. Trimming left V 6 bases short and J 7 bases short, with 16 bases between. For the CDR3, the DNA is TGTGCCAGCAGGGCAGACCTCGGAGGCCAGCCCCAGCATTTT. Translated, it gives CASRADLGGQPQHF.

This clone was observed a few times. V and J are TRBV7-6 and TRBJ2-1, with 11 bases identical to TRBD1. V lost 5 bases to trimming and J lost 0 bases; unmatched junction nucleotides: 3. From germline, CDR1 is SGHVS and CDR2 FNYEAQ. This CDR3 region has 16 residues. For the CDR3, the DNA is TGTGCCAGCAGCACGGGGACAGGGGGCTCCTACAATGAGCAGTTCTTC. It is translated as CASSTGTGGSYNEQFF.

The CDR3 is CASSPKGENTEAFF. CDR3 sequence (DNA): TGTGCCAGCAGCCCAAAGGGAGAGAACACTGAAGCTTTCTTT. The chain links TRBV7-9 to TRBJ1-1; D is unclear. The CDR3 covers 14 residues. V lost 5 bases and J lost 1, with 11 bases in between. CDR1 is SEHNR, CDR2 FQNEAQ, per germline (reference sequence).

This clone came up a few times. This chain's CDR3 is CASSLRPIGNTIYF. The CDR3 nucleotides are TGTGCCAGCAGTTTGCGGCCCATCGGAAACACCATATATTTT. The J gene is TRBJ1-3, the V gene TRBV27; D is undetermined. Germline V gene sequence: CDR1 MNHEY, CDR2 SMNVEV (reference sequence). V was cut by 3 bases and J by 4 bases, with 10 bases left in between. The CDR3 sequence is 14 residues long.

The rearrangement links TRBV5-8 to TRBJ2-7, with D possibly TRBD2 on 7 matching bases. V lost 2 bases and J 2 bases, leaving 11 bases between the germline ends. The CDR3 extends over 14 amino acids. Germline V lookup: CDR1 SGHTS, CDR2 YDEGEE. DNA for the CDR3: TGTGCCAGCAGCTTTAGGGGGGGGCCCTACGAGCAGTACTTC. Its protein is CASSFRGGPYEQYF.

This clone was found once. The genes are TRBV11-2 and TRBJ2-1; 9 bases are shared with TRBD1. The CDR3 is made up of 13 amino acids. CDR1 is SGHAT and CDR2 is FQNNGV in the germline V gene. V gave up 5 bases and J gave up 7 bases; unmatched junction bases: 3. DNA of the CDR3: TGTGCCAGCAGCCCGGGGACAGGGAATGAGCAGTTCTTC. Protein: CASSPGTGNEQFF.

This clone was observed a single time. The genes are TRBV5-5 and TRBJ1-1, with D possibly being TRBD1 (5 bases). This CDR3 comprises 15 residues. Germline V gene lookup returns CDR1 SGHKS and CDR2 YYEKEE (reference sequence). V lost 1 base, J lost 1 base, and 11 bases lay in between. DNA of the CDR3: TGTGCCAGCAGCTTGCCCGCAGGGTGGAACACTGAAGCTTTCTTT. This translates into CASSLPAGWNTEAFF.

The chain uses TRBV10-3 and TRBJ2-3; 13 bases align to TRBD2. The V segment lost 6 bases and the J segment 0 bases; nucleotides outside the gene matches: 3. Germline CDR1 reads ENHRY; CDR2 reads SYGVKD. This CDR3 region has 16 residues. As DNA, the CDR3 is TGTGCCATCAGCAAGGGACTAGCGGGAAGCACAGATACGCAGTATTTT. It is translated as CAISKGLAGSTDTQYF.

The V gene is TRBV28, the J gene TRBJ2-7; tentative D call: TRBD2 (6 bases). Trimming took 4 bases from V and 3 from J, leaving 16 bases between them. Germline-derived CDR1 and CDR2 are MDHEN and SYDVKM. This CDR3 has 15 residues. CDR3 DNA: TGTGCCAGCAGTTCCCCAGACGGAGGGTTCTACGAGCAGTACTTC. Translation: CASSSPDGGFYEQYF.

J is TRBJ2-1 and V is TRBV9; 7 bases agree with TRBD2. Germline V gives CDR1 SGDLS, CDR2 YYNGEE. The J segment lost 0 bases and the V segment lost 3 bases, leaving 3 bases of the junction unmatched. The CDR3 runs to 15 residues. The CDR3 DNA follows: TGTGCCAGCAGCGCGGGGGGAGGCTCCTACAATGAGCAGTTCTTC. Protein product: CASSAGGGSYNEQFF.

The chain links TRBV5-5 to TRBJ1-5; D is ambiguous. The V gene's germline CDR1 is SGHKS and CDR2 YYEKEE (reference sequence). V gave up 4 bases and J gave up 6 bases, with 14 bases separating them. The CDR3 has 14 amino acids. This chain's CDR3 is CASSRSSAGQPQHF. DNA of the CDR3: TGTGCCAGCAGCCGGTCGAGTGCGGGTCAGCCCCAGCATTTT.

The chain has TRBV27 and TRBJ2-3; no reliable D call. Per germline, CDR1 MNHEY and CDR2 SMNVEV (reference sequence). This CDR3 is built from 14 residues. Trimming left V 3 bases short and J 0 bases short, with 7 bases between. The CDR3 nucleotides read TGTGCCAGCAGTTTCATCCAGAGCACAGATACGCAGTATTTT. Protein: CASSFIQSTDTQYF.

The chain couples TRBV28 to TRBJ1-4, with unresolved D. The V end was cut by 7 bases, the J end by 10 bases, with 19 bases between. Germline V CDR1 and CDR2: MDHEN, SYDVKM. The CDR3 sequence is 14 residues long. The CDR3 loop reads CASNSYSISGKLFF. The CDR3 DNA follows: TGTGCCAGCAATTCTTATAGTATATCAGGAAAACTGTTTTTT.